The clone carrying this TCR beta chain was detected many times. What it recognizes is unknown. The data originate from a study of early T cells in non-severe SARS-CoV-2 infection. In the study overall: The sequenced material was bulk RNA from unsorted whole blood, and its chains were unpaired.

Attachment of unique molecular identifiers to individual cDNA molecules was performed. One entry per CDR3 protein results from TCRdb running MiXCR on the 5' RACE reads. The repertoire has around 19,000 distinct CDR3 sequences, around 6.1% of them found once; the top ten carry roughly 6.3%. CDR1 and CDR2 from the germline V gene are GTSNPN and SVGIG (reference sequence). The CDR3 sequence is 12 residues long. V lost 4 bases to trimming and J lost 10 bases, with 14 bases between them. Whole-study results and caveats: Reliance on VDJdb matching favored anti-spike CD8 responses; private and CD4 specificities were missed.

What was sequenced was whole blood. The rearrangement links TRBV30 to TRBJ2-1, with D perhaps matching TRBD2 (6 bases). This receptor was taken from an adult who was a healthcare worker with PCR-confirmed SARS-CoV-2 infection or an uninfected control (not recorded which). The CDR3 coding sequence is TGTGCCTGGAACGGAGGGAACGAGGAGCAGTTCTTC. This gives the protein CAWNGGNEEQFF.